What follows are 19 T cell receptor beta chains derived from one specimen sequenced in a study of T cell responses to AZD1222 COVID-19 vaccine. Profiled with immunoSEQ multiplex PCR; TCRdb holds only in-frame clones, not every one. Seen here are roughly 86,000 clones, 85% observed once, and the top ten hold 4.5%. The input for sequencing was peripheral blood, taken 28 days after the second AZD1222 dose. The receptors come from an adult who received the AZD1222 COVID-19 vaccine.

The chain links TRBV5-5 to TRBJ2-3, with 8 bases that match TRBD2. The CDR3 totals 15 residues. The ends lost 6 bases at V and 3 bases at J; junction bases unmatched: 9. Germline CDR1 and CDR2: SGHKS and YYEKEE (reference sequence). CDR3 amino acids: CASTGTSGKTDTQYF. DNA for the CDR3: TGTGCCAGCACAGGGACTAGTGGGAAAACAGATACGCAGTATTTT. Based on the CDR3 plus reference TRBV5-5 and TRBJ2-3, the full variable domain is DAGVTQSPTHLIKTRGQQVTLRCSPISGHKSVSWYQQVLGQGPQFIFQYYEKEERGRGNFPDRFSARQFPNYSSELNVNALLLGDSALYLCASTGTSGKTDTQYFGPGTRLTVL.

The J gene is TRBJ2-1, the V gene TRBV4-1, with D unresolved. The CDR3 covers 15 residues. With 0 bases removed from V and 3 bases from J, the gap between germline ends came to 9 bases. The germline V gene has CDR1 MGHRA and CDR2 YSYEKL. The CDR3 DNA is TGCGCCAGCAGCCAAGAGATAACAGACTACAATGAGCAGTTCTTC. Translating it yields CASSQEITDYNEQFF.

The chain joins TRBV3-1 (or the pseudogene TRBV3-2) to TRBJ2-7; D remains ambiguous. The CDR3 is 12 amino acids. Per the germline V gene, CDR1 is LGHDT and CDR2 is YNNKEL (reference sequence). Trimming removed 2 bases at V and 6 bases at J, with 8 bases between. The DNA for the CDR3 is TGTGCCAGCAGCCAAACGGAGCGCGAGCAGTACTTC. It yields the protein CASSQTEREQYF.

The chain employs TRBV3-1 (or the pseudogene TRBV3-2) and TRBJ2-7; tentatively, D is TRBD2 (6 bases). CDR3 length equals 15 residues. The germline V gene encodes CDR1 LGHDT and CDR2 YNNKEL (reference sequence). Trimming cost V 1 base and J 2 bases, with 12 bases left between them. The CDR3 DNA reads as TGTGCCAGCAGCCAAGGGAGGGGACCTACCTACGAGCAGTACTTC. Translation: CASSQGRGPTYEQYF.

This chain joins TRBV19 and TRBJ1-1; D is perhaps TRBD1 (6 bases). This CDR3 region has 14 residues. Trimming removed 6 bases at V and 3 bases at J, with 14 bases between. CDR1 and CDR2 from the germline V gene are LNHDA and SQIVND (reference sequence). This CDR3 reads CASRPGQSDTEAFF. The CDR3 region has the DNA TGTGCCAGTAGACCTGGACAGTCCGACACTGAAGCTTTCTTT.

This sequence joins TRBV9 and TRBJ2-3, with D tentatively TRBD2 (5 bases). Trimming removed 2 bases from V and 2 bases from J, with 9 bases in between. The CDR3 is 14 residues long. Germline CDR1 reads SGDLS; CDR2 reads YYNGEE. Written as DNA, the CDR3 is TGTGCCAGCAGCGTGGGTCGGGACACAGATACGCAGTATTTT. Protein product: CASSVGRDTDTQYF. The variable domain in full, with the rest retrieved from reference TRBV9 and TRBJ2-3, is DSGVTQTPKHLITATGQRVTLRCSPRSGDLSVYWYQQSLDQGLQFLIQYYNGEERAKGNILERFSAQQFPDLHSELNLSSLELGDSALYFCASSVGRDTDTQYFGPGTRLTVL.

CDR3 nucleotide sequence: TGTGCCAGCTCACCATTCGGGGGGCTCGGCACCGGGGAGCTGTTTTTT. It specifies CASSPFGGLGTGELFF. The rearrangement links TRBV18 to TRBJ2-2; TRBD2 might be the D (7 bases). V was trimmed by 2 bases and J by 4 bases, leaving 14 bases between them. The CDR3 has 16 residues. Germline V lookup: CDR1 KGHSH, CDR2 LQKENI.

The rearrangement joins TRBV28 to TRBJ1-1; D uncertain. In germline, CDR1 is MDHEN, CDR2 SYDVKM. Trimming left V 6 bases short and J 5 bases short, with 16 bases between. This CDR3 is built from 14 residues. The CDR3 nucleotides are TGTGCCAGCAGCCAAGGACCCGGAGGGACTGAAGCTTTCTTT. Translating it yields CASSQGPGGTEAFF.

V is TRBV7-8 and J is TRBJ1-4; the D gene is possibly TRBD1 (6 bases). Trimming took 5 bases from V and 7 from J, leaving 11 bases between them. This CDR3 has 13 amino acids. The germline CDR1 and CDR2 sequences are SGHVS and FQNEAQ. The CDR3 is CASSPRQVEKLFF. The CDR3 coding sequence is TGTGCCAGCAGCCCTAGACAGGTTGAAAAACTGTTTTTT.

The rearrangement joins TRBV10-3 to TRBJ1-4; D possibly corresponds to TRBD1 (5 bases). Germline CDR1 is ENHRY and CDR2 is SYGVKD. V lost 6 bases, J lost 6 bases, and 17 bases lay in between. This CDR3 contains 15 residues. The CDR3 DNA sequence: TGTGCCATCAGGCAGGATCGGGGGTCCGATGAAAAACTGTTTTTT. Its protein product is CAIRQDRGSDEKLFF.

The chain is built from TRBV7-9 and TRBJ1-2, with 9 bases lining up with TRBD1. The J segment lost 5 bases and the V segment lost 5 bases, leaving 15 bases of the junction unmatched. Germline V CDR1 and CDR2: SEHNR, FQNEAQ (reference sequence). The CDR3 runs 17 residues. The DNA for the CDR3 is TGTGCCAGCAGCGTTAGTTGGGAAGGACAGGGGACGTATGGCTACACCTTC. It encodes CASSVSWEGQGTYGYTF.

The rearrangement uses TRBV5-4 and TRBJ2-2; a weak D match, TRBD2 (6 bases). Trimming took 3 bases from V and 3 from J, leaving 12 bases between them. The germline V gene encodes CDR1 SGHNT and CDR2 YYREEE (reference sequence). This CDR3 has 15 residues. CDR3 loop: CASSWDWGDTGELFF. CDR3 in DNA: TGTGCCAGCAGCTGGGACTGGGGGGACACCGGGGAGCTGTTTTTT.

Here the CDR3 DNA reads TGTGCCAGCAGTTTCCGGGGAGATTACAATGAGCAGTTCTTC. Its protein is CASSFRGDYNEQFF. V gene TRBV27 combines with J gene TRBJ2-1, with TRBD2 as a possible D gene (5 bases). V dropped 3 bases and J dropped 4 bases, with 10 bases sitting between them. The CDR3 is 14 residues long. Germline V CDR1 and CDR2: MNHEY, SMNVEV (reference sequence).

The chain recombines TRBV30 with TRBJ2-5, with D perhaps matching TRBD1 (6 bases). The CDR3 contains 14 residues. V was cut by 3 bases and J by 0 bases, with 11 bases left in between. The germline V gene has CDR1 GTSNPN and CDR2 SVGIG (reference sequence). For the CDR3, the DNA is TGTGCCTGGAGCGATACAGGGAACCAAGAGACCCAGTACTTC. This codes for CAWSDTGNQETQYF.

The chain couples TRBV4-3 to TRBJ1-6; tentatively, D is TRBD1 (5 bases). Trimming shortened V by 0 bases and J by 2 bases, and 11 bases separated the two germline ends. The CDR3 has 17 residues. From germline, CDR1 is LGHNA and CDR2 YSLEER. Here the CDR3 DNA reads TGCGCCAGCAGCCAAGATCGCCAGGGCGCCTATAATTCACCCCTCCACTTT. It yields the protein CASSQDRQGAYNSPLHF.

The chain links TRBV4-3 to TRBJ2-7, with TRBD2 as a possible D gene (6 bases). Trimming stripped 2 bases from V and 3 bases from J, with 14 bases between. Germline lookup yields CDR1 LGHNA and CDR2 YSLEER. The CDR3 contains 15 residues. The CDR3: CASSQWVEAGYEQYF. CDR3 nucleotide sequence: TGCGCCAGCAGCCAATGGGTAGAAGCGGGCTACGAGCAGTACTTC.

The V call is TRBV4-3, the J call TRBJ2-7; D perhaps matches TRBD2 (6 bases). This CDR3 spans 15 amino acids. Germline values: CDR1 LGHNA, CDR2 YSLEER. V was clipped by 0 bases and J by 1 base, with 10 bases between them. DNA for the CDR3: TGCGCCAGCAGCCAAGAAGAGGCGGGGTCCTACGAGCAGTACTTC. Its translation: CASSQEEAGSYEQYF.

The V call is TRBV18, the J call TRBJ1-4; maybe TRBD1 (6 bases). Germline assignment: CDR1 KGHSH and CDR2 LQKENI. This CDR3 comprises 15 residues. V dropped 1 base and J dropped 8 bases, with 14 bases sitting between them. DNA for the CDR3: TGTGCCAGCTCACCACGGCAGGGGCTGGGAGAAAAACTGTTTTTT. This encodes CASSPRQGLGEKLFF.

The rearrangement uses TRBV5-1 and TRBJ2-7, with 13 bases aligning to TRBD2. J lost 0 bases, V lost 4 bases, and 13 bases had no gene match. This CDR3 is 19 amino acids long. In germline, CDR1 is SGHRS, CDR2 YFSETQ. The CDR3 sequence: CASSGELAGGPLSSYEQYF. The CDR3 nucleotides are TGCGCCAGCAGCGGCGAACTAGCGGGAGGGCCCCTTAGCTCCTACGAGCAGTACTTC. Variable domain in full (rest from reference TRBV5-1 and TRBJ2-7): KAGVTQTPRYLIKTRGQQVTLSCSPISGHRSVSWYQQTPGQGLQFLFEYFSETQRNKGNFPGRFSGRQFSNSRSEMNVSTLELGDSALYLCASSGELAGGPLSSYEQYFGPGTRLTVT.